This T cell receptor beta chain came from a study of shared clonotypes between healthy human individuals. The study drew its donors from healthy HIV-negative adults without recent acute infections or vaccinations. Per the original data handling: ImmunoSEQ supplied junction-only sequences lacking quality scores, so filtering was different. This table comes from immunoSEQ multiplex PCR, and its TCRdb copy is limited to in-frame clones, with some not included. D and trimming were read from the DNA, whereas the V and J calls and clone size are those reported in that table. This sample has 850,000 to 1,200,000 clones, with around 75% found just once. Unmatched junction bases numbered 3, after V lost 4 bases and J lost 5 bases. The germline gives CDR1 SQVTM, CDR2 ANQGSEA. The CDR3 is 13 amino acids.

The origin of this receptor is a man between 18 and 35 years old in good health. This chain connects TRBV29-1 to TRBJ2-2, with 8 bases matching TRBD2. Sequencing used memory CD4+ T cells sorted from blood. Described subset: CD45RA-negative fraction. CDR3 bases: TGCAGCGTTGTAGGCGGGAGGACCGGGGAGCTGTTTTTT. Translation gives CSVVGGRTGELFF.